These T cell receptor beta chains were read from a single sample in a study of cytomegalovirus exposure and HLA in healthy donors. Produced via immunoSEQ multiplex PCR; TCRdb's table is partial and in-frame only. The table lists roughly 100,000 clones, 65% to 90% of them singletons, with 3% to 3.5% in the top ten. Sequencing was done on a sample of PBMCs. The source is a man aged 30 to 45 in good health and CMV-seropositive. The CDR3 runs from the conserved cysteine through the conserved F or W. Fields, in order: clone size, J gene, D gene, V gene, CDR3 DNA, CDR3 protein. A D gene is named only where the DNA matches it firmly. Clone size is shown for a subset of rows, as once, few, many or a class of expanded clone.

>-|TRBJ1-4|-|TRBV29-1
TGCAGCGTTGAAGATGTGGGAGGGTTTGGGGAAAAACTGTTTTTT
CSVEDVGGFGEKLFF
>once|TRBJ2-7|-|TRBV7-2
TGTGCCAGCAGCTTACAGGGTCAGCAGTACTTC
CASSLQGQQYF
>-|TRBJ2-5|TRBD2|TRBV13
TGTGCCAGCAGCTTAGGGGGGGACTACTTGGGGGAGACCCAGTACTTC
CASSLGGDYLGETQYF
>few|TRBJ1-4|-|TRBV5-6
TGTGCCAGCAGCTTGGGATTGGGCGAAAAACTGTTTTTT
CASSLGLGEKLFF
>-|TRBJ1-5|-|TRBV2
TGTGCCAGCACCGGAGGAAGGGGCAATCAGCCCCAGCATTTT
CASTGGRGNQPQHF
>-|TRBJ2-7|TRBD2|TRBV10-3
TGTGCCATCAGTGAACGAGCGGGAAAGTACGAGCAGTACTTC
CAISERAGKYEQYF
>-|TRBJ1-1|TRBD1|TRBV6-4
TGTGCCAGCAGCGCGACAGGGGAGAGAACTGAAGCTTTCTTT
CASSATGERTEAFF
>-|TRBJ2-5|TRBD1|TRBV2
TGTGCCAGCAGATTGACAGGGGTGGAGACCCAGTACTTC
CASRLTGVETQYF
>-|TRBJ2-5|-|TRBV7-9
TGTGCCAGCAGCTTAATGAGGGCCGGAATCCAAGAGACCCAGTACTTC
CASSLMRAGIQETQYF
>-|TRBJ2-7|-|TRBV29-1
TGCAGCGTTGTGGGGGCAGCGGAGGCCCTCTACGAGCAGTACTTC
CSVVGAAEALYEQYF
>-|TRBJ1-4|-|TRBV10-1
TGCGCCAGCAACGATTCTTGGGGCTGTATTGAAAAACTGTTTTTT
CASNDSWGCIEKLFF
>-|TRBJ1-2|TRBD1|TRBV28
TGTGCCAGCAGTTCCACCACAGGGGGAAATGGCTACACCTTC
CASSSTTGGNGYTF
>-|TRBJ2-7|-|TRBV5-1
TGCGCCAGCAGACTAGACCACTACGAGCAGTACTTC
CASRLDHYEQYF
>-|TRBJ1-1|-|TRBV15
TGTGCCACCAGCAGAGATACAGAAGAAGCTTTCTTT
CATSRDTEEAFF
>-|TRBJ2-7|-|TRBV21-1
TGTGCCAGCGAGACAGGGGCTAACTACGAGCAGTACTTC
CASETGANYEQYF
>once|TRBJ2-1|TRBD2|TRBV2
TGTGCCAGCAGTGAAAAGTTAGCGGGAGGTGCTGAGCAGTTCTTC
CASSEKLAGGAEQFF
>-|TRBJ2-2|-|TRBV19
TGTGCCAGTAGCATGAACACCGGGGAGCTGTTTTTT
CASSMNTGELFF
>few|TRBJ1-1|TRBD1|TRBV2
TGTGCCAGCGGCCAGGGGGAGGACACTGAAGCTTTCTTT
CASGQGEDTEAFF
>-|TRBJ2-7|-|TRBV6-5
TGTGCCAGCAGTCAAACAGGGTACCACGAGCAGTACTTC
CASSQTGYHEQYF
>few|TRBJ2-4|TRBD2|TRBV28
TGTGCCAGCAGTTTATCAGCGGGAGGCAACATTCAGTACTTC
CASSLSAGGNIQYF
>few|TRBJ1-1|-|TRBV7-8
TGTGCCAGCAGCTTAACGGGTGAAGGAGCTTTCTTT
CASSLTGEGAFF
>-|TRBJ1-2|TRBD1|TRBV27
TGTGCCAGCAGTTTATCAGCAGGGGGCGTTGACTATCGCTACACCTTC
CASSLSAGGVDYRYTF
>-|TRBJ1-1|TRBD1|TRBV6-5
TGTGCCAGCAGTAGGGGACAGTCCCCGAGGTTAGCTTTCTTT
CASSRGQSPRLAFF
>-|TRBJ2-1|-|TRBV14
TGTGCCAGCACCGCGGCGGCCCTCAATGAGCAGTTCTTC
CASTAAALNEQFF
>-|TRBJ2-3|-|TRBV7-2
TGTGCCAGCAGCTTAGTGGAGTACACAGATACGCAGTATTTT
CASSLVEYTDTQYF
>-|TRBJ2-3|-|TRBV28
TGTGCCAGCAGTTATGGCCCACTAGACACAGATACGCAGTATTTT
CASSYGPLDTDTQYF
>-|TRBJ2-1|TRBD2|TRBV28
TGTGCCAGCAGTTTACCCCTTGCGGGAGTAGGTTACAATGAGCAGTTCTTC
CASSLPLAGVGYNEQFF
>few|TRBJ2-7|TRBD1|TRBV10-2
TGCGCCAGCAGCGGGACAGGGGCCGCCGAGCAGTACTTC
CASSGTGAAEQYF
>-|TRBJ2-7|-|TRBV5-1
TGCGCCAGCAGCTTGACAGCCTCCTACGAGCAGTACTTC
CASSLTASYEQYF
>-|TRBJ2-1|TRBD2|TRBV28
TGTGCCAGCACCCAGCGGGATAGGGATGAGCAGTTCTTC
CASTQRDRDEQFF
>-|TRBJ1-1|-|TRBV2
TGTGCCAGCAGTGAAAGTTCGGGTATGAACACTGAAGCTTTCTTT
CASSESSGMNTEAFF
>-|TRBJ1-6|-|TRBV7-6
TGTGCCAGCAGCTCAGGGTTCGAGAATTCACCCCTCCACTTT
CASSSGFENSPLHF
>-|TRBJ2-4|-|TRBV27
TGTGCCAGCAGTTTGGGGATCGGGGGTACCAAAAACATTCAGTACTTC
CASSLGIGGTKNIQYF
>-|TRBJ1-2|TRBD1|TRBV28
TGTGCCAGCAGTTTTGGGGACAGACCCTGGGTTAACTATGGCTACACCTTC
CASSFGDRPWVNYGYTF
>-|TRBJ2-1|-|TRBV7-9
TGTGCCAGCACCCCTCGGGGATCCTACAATGAGCAGTTCTTC
CASTPRGSYNEQFF
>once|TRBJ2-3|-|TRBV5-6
TGTGCCAGCAGCGAGTCCACGGATACGCAGTATTTT
CASSESTDTQYF
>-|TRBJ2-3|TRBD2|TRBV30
TGTGCCTGGAGTGGAGGACTAGCGGGGGATACAGATACGCAGTATTTT
CAWSGGLAGDTDTQYF
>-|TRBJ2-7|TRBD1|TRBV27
TGTGCCAGCAGCCCGGGCCACCGGGACAGGGCCTACGAGCAGTACTTC
CASSPGHRDRAYEQYF